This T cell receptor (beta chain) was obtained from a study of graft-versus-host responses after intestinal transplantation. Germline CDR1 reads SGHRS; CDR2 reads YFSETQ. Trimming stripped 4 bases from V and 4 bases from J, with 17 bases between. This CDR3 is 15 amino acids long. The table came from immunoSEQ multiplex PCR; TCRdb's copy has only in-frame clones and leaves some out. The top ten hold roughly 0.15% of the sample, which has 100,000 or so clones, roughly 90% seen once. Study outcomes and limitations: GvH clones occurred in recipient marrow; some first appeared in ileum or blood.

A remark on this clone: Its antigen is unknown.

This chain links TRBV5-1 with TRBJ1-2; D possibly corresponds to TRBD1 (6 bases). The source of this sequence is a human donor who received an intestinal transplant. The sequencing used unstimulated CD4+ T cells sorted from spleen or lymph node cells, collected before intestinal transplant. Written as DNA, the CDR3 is TGCGCCAGCAGCCCTGCTCAGGGGACGTTCTATGGCTACACCTTC. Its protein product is CASSPAQGTFYGYTF.